This T cell receptor beta chain was documented in a study of T cell changes during pregnancy in multiple sclerosis. Sequencing was performed with immunoSEQ multiplex PCR; in TCRdb, only in-frame clones are kept and a portion is missing. The profile shows approximately 79,000 clones, 85% to 95% of them singletons. This CDR3 has 16 amino acids. Per the germline V gene, CDR1 is MNHEY and CDR2 is SMNVEV (reference sequence). J was trimmed by 5 bases and V by 4 bases; bases with no gene match: 9. The chain has TRBV27 and TRBJ1-2; TRBD1 matches 11 bases. Source: peripheral blood, taken in the second trimester of pregnancy. The origin of this receptor is a female donor in good health, enrolled as a control in a pregnancy study. The CDR3 is CASSYADRGQVYGYTF. The CDR3 coding sequence is TGTGCCAGCAGTTACGCGGACAGGGGGCAGGTATATGGCTACACCTTC.